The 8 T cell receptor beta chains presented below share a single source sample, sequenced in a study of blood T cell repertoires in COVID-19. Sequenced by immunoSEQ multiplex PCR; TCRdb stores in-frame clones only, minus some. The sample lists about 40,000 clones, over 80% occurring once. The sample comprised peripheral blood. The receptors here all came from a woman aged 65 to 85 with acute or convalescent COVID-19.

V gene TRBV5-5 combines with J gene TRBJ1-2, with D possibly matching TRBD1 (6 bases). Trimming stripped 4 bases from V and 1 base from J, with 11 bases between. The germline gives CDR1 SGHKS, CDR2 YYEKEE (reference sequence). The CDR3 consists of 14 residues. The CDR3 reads CASSPGTLNYGYTF. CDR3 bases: TGTGCCAGCAGCCCGGGGACACTTAACTATGGCTACACCTTC. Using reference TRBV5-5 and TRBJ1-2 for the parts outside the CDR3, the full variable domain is DAGVTQSPTHLIKTRGQQVTLRCSPISGHKSVSWYQQVLGQGPQFIFQYYEKEERGRGNFPDRFSARQFPNYSSELNVNALLLGDSALYLCASSPGTLNYGYTFGSGTRLTVV.

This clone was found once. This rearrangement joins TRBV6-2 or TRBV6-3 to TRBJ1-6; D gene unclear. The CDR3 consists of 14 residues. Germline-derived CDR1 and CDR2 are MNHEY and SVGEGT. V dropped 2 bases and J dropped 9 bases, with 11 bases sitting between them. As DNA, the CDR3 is TGTGCCAGCAGTTACGAAGGGAGGCGTTCACCCCTCCACTTT. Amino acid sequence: CASSYEGRRSPLHF.

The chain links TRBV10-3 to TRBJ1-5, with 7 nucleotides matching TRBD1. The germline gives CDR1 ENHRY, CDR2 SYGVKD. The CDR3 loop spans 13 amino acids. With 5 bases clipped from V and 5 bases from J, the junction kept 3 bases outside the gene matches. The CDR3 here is CAISRQGDQPQHF. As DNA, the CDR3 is TGTGCCATCAGTAGACAGGGTGATCAGCCCCAGCATTTT.

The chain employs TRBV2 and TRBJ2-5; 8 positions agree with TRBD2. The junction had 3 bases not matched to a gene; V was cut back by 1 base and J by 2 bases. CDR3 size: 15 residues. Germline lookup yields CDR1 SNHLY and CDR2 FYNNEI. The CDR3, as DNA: TGTGCCAGCAGTGAAGGACTAGCGCCGCAAGAGACCCAGTACTTC. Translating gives CASSEGLAPQETQYF.

The DNA of the CDR3 is TGTGCCAGCAGTTTGGGAGTGGGAGAGCAGTACGTC. Its protein is CASSLGVGEQYV. The chain is built from TRBV6-5 and TRBJ2-7, with D maybe TRBD2 (5 bases). This CDR3 has 12 amino acids. Trimming left V 4 bases short and J 7 bases short, with 11 bases between. Germline CDR1 reads MNHEY; CDR2 reads SVGAGI.

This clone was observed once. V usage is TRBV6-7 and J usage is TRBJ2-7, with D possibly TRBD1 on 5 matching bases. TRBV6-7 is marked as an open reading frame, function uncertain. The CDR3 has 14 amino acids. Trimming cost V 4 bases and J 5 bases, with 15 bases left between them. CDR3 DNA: TGTGCCAGCAGTTCCTCGCACCTAGGGGACGAGCAGTACGTC. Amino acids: CASSSSHLGDEQYV.

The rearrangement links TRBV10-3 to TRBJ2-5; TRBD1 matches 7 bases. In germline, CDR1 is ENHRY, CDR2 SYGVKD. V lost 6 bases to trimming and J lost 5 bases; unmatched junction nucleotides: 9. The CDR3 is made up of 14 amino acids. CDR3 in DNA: TGTGCCATCAGGGGGGCCCGAGGGGGCGAGACCCAGTACTTC. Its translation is CAIRGARGGETQYF.

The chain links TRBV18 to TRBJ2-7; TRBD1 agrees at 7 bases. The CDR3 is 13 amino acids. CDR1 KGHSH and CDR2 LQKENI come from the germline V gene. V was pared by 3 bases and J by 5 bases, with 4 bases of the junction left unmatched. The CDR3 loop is CASSPRQGNEQYV. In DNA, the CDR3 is TGTGCCAGCTCACCGAGACAGGGAAACGAGCAGTACGTC.